This T cell receptor (beta chain) was profiled in a study of cytomegalovirus exposure and HLA in healthy donors. About the research overall: Later analysis reported that the 110 or so validation repertoires shared the platform of the 500 to 750 first-cohort repertoires.

This clone was picked up one time. Its specificity is not known. The method was immunoSEQ multiplex PCR; TCRdb's version includes in-frame clones alone and lacks a portion of them. The top ten hold under 3.5% of the sample, which has approximately 180,000 clones, around nine tenths seen once. Germline loops: CDR1 MNHEY, CDR2 SVGAGI. The CDR3 loop spans 14 amino acids. V lost 4 bases, J lost 1 base, and 11 bases lay in between. General study findings and limits: The finding came from a later analysis; first-cohort TCR clusters tended to co-occur in the 130 or so validation repertoires. Researchers reported that a few CMV-associated chains were confirmed in vitro as CMV antigen-specific.

The chain links TRBV6-5 to TRBJ2-7; D is possibly TRBD2 (5 bases). This clonotype originated in a man aged 18 to 29 in good health and CMV-seropositive. The sequenced material came from PBMCs. The CDR3 protein is CASSLDFPSYEQYF. The CDR3 DNA sequence: TGTGCCAGCAGTTTGGACTTCCCTTCCTACGAGCAGTACTTC.